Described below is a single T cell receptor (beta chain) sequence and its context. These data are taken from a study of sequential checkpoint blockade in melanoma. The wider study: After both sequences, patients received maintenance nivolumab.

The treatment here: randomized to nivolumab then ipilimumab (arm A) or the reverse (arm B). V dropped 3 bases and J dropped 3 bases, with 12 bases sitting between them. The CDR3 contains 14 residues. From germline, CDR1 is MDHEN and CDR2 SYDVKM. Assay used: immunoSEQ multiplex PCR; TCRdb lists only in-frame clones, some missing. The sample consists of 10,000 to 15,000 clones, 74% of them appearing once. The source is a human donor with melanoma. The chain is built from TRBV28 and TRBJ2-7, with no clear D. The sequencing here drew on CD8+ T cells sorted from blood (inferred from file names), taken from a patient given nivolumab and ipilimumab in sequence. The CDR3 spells CASSFGPGVYEQYF. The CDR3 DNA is TGTGCCAGCAGTTTTGGCCCCGGAGTCTACGAGCAGTACTTC.